The 4 T cell receptor beta chains listed next were all sequenced from one sample in a study of blood T cells in healthy people across ages. With a J-beta primer mix and a sample-barcoded 5' primer, a second PCR ran about 6 to 11 cycles. TCRdb passed the 5' RACE reads through MiXCR, listing each CDR3 protein once. In the table there are fewer than 800,000 distinct CDR3 sequences, roughly 25% of which are singletons. The same specimen was also included in a second study, on T cells of mothers and their children.

Material for sequencing was blood. The receptors come from a boy aged 5-17 years in good health.

The chain uses TRBV12-3 or TRBV12-4 and TRBJ1-2; 7 bases map to TRBD1. The CDR3 sequence is 12 residues long. V lost 6 bases and J lost 8; bases outside the gene matches: 6. The CDR3 region is CASRRTGRGYTF. Written as DNA, the CDR3 is TGTGCCAGCAGACGGACAGGAAGAGGCTACACCTTC.

This clonotype was picked up a small number of times. Here the CDR3 reads CASSQESTPNTGELFF. The CDR3 DNA follows: TGTGCCAGCAGCCAAGAATCCACTCCGAACACCGGGGAGCTGTTTTTT. The chain is built from TRBV4-2 and TRBJ2-2; D call uncertain. V dropped 0 bases and J dropped 0 bases, with 8 bases sitting between them. The germline gives CDR1 LGHNA, CDR2 YNFKEQ. The CDR3 loop spans 16 amino acids.

J is TRBJ1-4 and V is TRBV12-3 or TRBV12-4, with D maybe TRBD1 (5 bases). CDR3 length equals 14 residues. V was pared by 3 bases and J by 7 bases, with 12 bases between. CDR3 sequence: CASSFSQEGEKLFF. CDR3 bases: TGTGCCAGCAGTTTCTCACAGGAGGGTGAAAAACTGTTTTTT.

This clonotype has more than one count but fewer than ten. The chain has TRBV28 and TRBJ1-3; 7 positions match TRBD1. After removal of 8 bases from V and 8 bases from J, the junction contained 9 bases not matched to a gene. The CDR3 length is 13 residues. Looked up from germline, CDR1 is MDHEN and CDR2 is SYDVKM. The CDR3 is CASDYGDSYTIYF. The CDR3 DNA sequence: TGTGCCAGCGACTATGGGGACAGCTACACCATATATTTT. Based on the CDR3 plus reference TRBV28 and TRBJ1-3, the full variable domain is DVKVTQSSRYLVKRTGEKVFLECVQDMDHENMFWYRQDPGLGLRLIYFSYDVKMKEKGDIPEGYSVSREKKERFSLILESASTNQTSMYLCASDYGDSYTIYFGEGSWLTVV.